This T cell receptor (beta chain) was sequenced for a study of cytomegalovirus exposure and HLA in healthy donors (dated by TCRdb to about 2017). Looking at the study overall: According to a later analysis, the roughly 120 validation repertoires were produced on the same platform as the approximately 610 repertoires of the first cohort. The study aimed to test whether cataloging public T cell receptors could reveal signatures of past pathogen exposure. In addition to the first cohort of approximately 670 subjects, a separate validation cohort of 100 to 150 different subjects was used. The study combined high-throughput TCR immunosequencing, statistical association of individual TCRs with disease status, and machine learning to predict cytomegalovirus infection status.

Comment on this clone: The target of this receptor is not known. Base qualities are not at hand, and no much larger clone is one base apart.

What the study reported, not specific to this receptor: The validation cohort had no HLA typing available for a later analysis, so co-occurrence within that cohort was assessed over all 130 or so repertoires. Subsequent analysis determined that TCRs grouped into clusters in the first cohort also showed a tendency toward co-occurrence across the 120 or so validation repertoires, and 85% to 95% of cluster scores exceeded 0. In the study, around 150 TCR beta chains were listed as associated with cytomegalovirus. According to the authors, the approach could potentially be generalized to other disease states and immunological phenotypes. In both the original and validation cohorts, the classifier was reported to diagnose cytomegalovirus status with high specificity and sensitivity. Most TCR sequences were seen in very few donors, while some public TCRs were found in many individuals. In vitro tests confirmed that three of the cytomegalovirus-associated TCR beta chains recognize cytomegalovirus antigens.

The donors belonged to the validation cohort of about 130 subjects, which was separate from the approximately 700-subject first cohort. The library was generated by the immunoSEQ multiplex PCR assay. The original pipeline was this. A statistical classification framework was built to diagnose cytomegalovirus status from the catalog of TCR beta chain sequences. Held by TCRdb, this immuneACCESS table contains in-frame sequences only and omits some clones. Under half of the omission traces to an unresolved V gene where checked; the cause of the rest is unknown. D and trimming come from the DNA, and the V and J calls and clone size come from that table. This sample is represented by about 130,000 clones; about nine tenths of them were singletons. Jointly, the top ten make up less than 8% of the sample. Sequencing was carried out using PBMCs. The source is a woman younger than 45 in good health and CMV-seropositive.

The CDR3 protein: CASSYAQGNQPQHF. The base sequence is TGTGCCAGCAGTTACGCTCAGGGCAATCAGCCCCAGCATTTT. The chain links TRBV6-6 with TRBJ1-5, with no confidently assigned D gene. The germline V gene (reference sequence) yields MNHNY for CDR1 and SVGAGI for CDR2. The trim is 2 bases for V and 2 bases for J, with a gap of 7 bases between the germline ends. There are 14 amino acids in the CDR3, from cysteine to phenylalanine inclusive. Only the CDR3 region is kept as DNA, spanning 42 bases read in frame from base 1.